One and the same sample provided the 13 T cell receptor beta chains below, sequenced in a study of cytomegalovirus exposure and HLA in healthy donors. PCR employed 60 Vbeta and 13 Jbeta primers. Generated by immunoSEQ multiplex PCR, the TCRdb table keeps only in-frame clones and is missing some. The sample includes 150,000 or so clones, roughly 80% of them seen just once. Sequencing was carried out using PBMCs. The receptors stem from a boy aged 2-15 years in good health and CMV-seronegative.

J is TRBJ2-2 and V is TRBV5-4; D uncertain. Germline CDR1 SGHNT, CDR2 YYREEE (reference sequence). CDR3 length: 12 residues. Between the trimmed V and J ends, which lost 4 bases and 6 bases, there was a span of 7 bases. The CDR3 here is CASSPSSGELFF. The CDR3 region has the DNA TGTGCCAGCAGCCCCTCCTCCGGGGAGCTGTTTTTT.

This clone was recorded only once. The chain uses TRBV5-1 and TRBJ2-7; TRBD1 aligns across 9 bases. Germline assignment: CDR1 SGHRS and CDR2 YFSETQ. CDR3 length: 14 residues. V was clipped by 4 bases and J by 4 bases; unmatched bases: 6. CDR3 DNA sequence: TGCGCCAGCAGCACAATGACAGGGGGATACGAGCAGTACTTC. Translation: CASSTMTGGYEQYF.

The chain recombines TRBV6-1 with TRBJ1-2; 7 bases align to TRBD1. The V and J ends lost 1 base and 1 base, in that order; junction bases with no gene match: 6. The CDR3 has 16 amino acids. Germline V lookup: CDR1 MNHNS, CDR2 SASEGT. This chain's CDR3 is CASSEVVSGGNYGYTF. DNA of the CDR3: TGTGCCAGCAGTGAAGTGGTGTCAGGGGGTAACTATGGCTACACCTTC.

The chain carries TRBV19 and TRBJ2-2, with a weak D call TRBD2 (6 bases). The CDR3 loop spans 16 amino acids. In germline, CDR1 is LNHDA, CDR2 SQIVND (reference sequence). The V end lost 3 bases, the J end lost 2 bases, and 13 bases lay between the germline ends. The CDR3 loop is CASSMRGLINTGELFF. In DNA form, the CDR3 reads TGTGCCAGTAGTATGAGGGGACTGATAAACACCGGGGAGCTGTTTTTT.

This clone has only a few counts. This chain joins TRBV27 and TRBJ1-1; D not certain. The CDR3 length is 14 residues. V shed 8 bases and J shed 0 bases, with 13 bases lying between them. The germline V gene has CDR1 MNHEY and CDR2 SMNVEV (reference sequence). CDR3 DNA sequence: TGTGCCAGCCCCCCCACTGATATGAACACTGAAGCTTTCTTT. Protein sequence: CASPPTDMNTEAFF.

The CDR3 DNA follows: TGTGCCAGCAGCGTAGGGGGGAGGACCTACAATGAGCAGTTCTTC. Encoded protein: CASSVGGRTYNEQFF. The V and J genes are TRBV9 and TRBJ2-1; weak D call: TRBD2 (6 bases). Germline V gives CDR1 SGDLS, CDR2 YYNGEE. The CDR3 is made up of 15 amino acids. Trimming cost V 0 bases and J 2 bases, with 9 bases left between them.

The chain has TRBV5-1 and TRBJ2-5; D might be TRBD2 (6 bases). V was pared by 4 bases and J by 5 bases, with 15 bases between. There are 14 residues in the CDR3. CDR1 SGHRS and CDR2 YFSETQ come from the germline V gene. The CDR3 sequence is CASSPGLRGETQYF. The CDR3 coding sequence is TGCGCCAGCAGCCCGGGACTTCGGGGGGAGACCCAGTACTTC. Full variable domain (rest looked up from reference TRBV5-1 and TRBJ2-5): KAGVTQTPRYLIKTRGQQVTLSCSPISGHRSVSWYQQTPGQGLQFLFEYFSETQRNKGNFPGRFSGRQFSNSRSEMNVSTLELGDSALYLCASSPGLRGETQYFGPGTRLLVL.

This clone was recorded only once. The V and J genes are TRBV7-8 and TRBJ1-5, with 8 bases that match TRBD1. The J segment lost 2 bases and the V segment lost 5 bases, leaving 8 bases of the junction unmatched. The CDR3 is made up of 16 amino acids. Germline CDR1 reads SGHVS; CDR2 reads FQNEAQ. The CDR3 protein is CASSPGTGLGNQPQHF. The CDR3, as DNA: TGTGCCAGCAGCCCGGGGACAGGCCTTGGCAATCAGCCCCAGCATTTT.

This clone was detected only once. The chain recombines TRBV27 with TRBJ2-7; 11 nucleotides match TRBD1. The CDR3 consists of 14 residues. Germline V CDR1 and CDR2: MNHEY, SMNVEV (reference sequence). The trim removed 2 bases at V and 7 bases at J, leaving 4 bases unmatched. CDR3 DNA sequence: TGTGCCAGCAGTTTAGGGACAGGGGGGGTAGAGCAGTACTTC. Protein sequence: CASSLGTGGVEQYF.

The chain recombines TRBV6-1 with TRBJ1-1; TRBD1 is a possible D gene (6 bases). From germline, CDR1 is MNHNS and CDR2 SASEGT. The CDR3 is 14 amino acids. The germline V and J ends were trimmed by 6 bases and 0 bases, with 11 bases remaining between them. Here the CDR3 reads CASRRGTLNTEAFF. The CDR3 DNA reads TGTGCCAGCAGGCGGGGGACACTGAACACTGAAGCTTTCTTT.

Here the CDR3 DNA reads TGTGCCACCAGCACGGGACTAGCGGGCACAGATACGCAGTATTTT. It yields the protein CATSTGLAGTDTQYF. The chain uses TRBV15 and TRBJ2-3; 11 bases fit TRBD2. J gave up 1 base and V 4 bases, and 1 base lay outside the gene matches. Germline assignment: CDR1 LNHNV and CDR2 YYDKDF (reference sequence). There are 15 residues in the CDR3.

Turning to this clone: At one boundary the junction diverges from the germline segment, which might be a read error. The chain uses TRBV7-9 and TRBJ2-2; a possible D gene is TRBD2 (6 bases). The germline CDR1 and CDR2 sequences are SEHNR and FQNEAQ (reference sequence). This CDR3 is 14 amino acids long. CDR3 loop: CASSTRTNTGGLFF. CDR3 DNA: TGTGCCAGCAGCACCCGAACTAACACCGGGGGGCTGTTTTTT.

On this clone itself: Other DNA variants within this sample encode the same CDR3. The gene calls are TRBV6-5 and TRBJ2-7; 8 nucleotides agree with TRBD1. J lost 1 base, V lost 6 bases, and 2 bases had no gene match. Germline CDR1 MNHEY, CDR2 SVGAGI. This CDR3 spans 13 amino acids. CDR3 coding DNA: TGTGCCAGCAGACGGACAGGGTCCTACGAGCAGTACTTC. It specifies CASRRTGSYEQYF.